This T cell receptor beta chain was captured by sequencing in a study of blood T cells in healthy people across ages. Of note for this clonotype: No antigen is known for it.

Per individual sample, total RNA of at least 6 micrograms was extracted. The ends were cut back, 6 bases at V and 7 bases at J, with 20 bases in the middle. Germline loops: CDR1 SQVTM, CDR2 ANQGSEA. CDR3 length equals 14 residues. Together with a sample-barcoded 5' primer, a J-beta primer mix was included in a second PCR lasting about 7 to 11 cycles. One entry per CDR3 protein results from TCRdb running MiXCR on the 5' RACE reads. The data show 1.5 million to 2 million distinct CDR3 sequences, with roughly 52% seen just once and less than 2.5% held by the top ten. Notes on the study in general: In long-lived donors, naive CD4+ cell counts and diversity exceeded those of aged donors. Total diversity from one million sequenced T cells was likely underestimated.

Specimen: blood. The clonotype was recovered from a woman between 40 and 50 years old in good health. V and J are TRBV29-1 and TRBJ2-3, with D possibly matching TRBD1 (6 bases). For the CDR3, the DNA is TGCAGCGTGATGGACAGCCCCCTAATGAATACGCAGTATTTT. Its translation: CSVMDSPLMNTQYF.